This paragraph covers one TCR beta chain sequence. The sample is drawn from a study of blood T cells in healthy people across ages. A J-beta primer mix and a sample-barcoded 5' primer were used in a second PCR of roughly 6 to 11 cycles. Each single sample gave us at least 3 million CDR3-containing paired-end reads. In TCRdb, the 5' RACE reads were re-called with MiXCR into one record per CDR3 protein. This table holds 790,000 or so distinct CDR3 sequences, around 45% found once. V was clipped by 4 bases and J by 11 bases, with 17 bases between them. The V gene's germline CDR1 is LGHNA and CDR2 YSLEER. The CDR3 consists of 13 residues.

V is TRBV4-3 and J is TRBJ2-5, with D tentatively TRBD2 (7 bases). The clonotype was recovered from a man older than 75 in good health. Material for sequencing was blood. In DNA form, the CDR3 reads TGCGCCAGCAGCCGGGAGGGGGGGAGTGAGCAGTACTTC. Translation: CASSREGGSEQYF.